This T cell receptor beta chain was identified during a study of blood T cell repertoires in COVID-19. This CDR3 is 14 amino acids long. Germline values: CDR1 LNHNV, CDR2 YYDKDF (reference sequence). Trimming took 4 bases from V and 4 from J; bases not matched to a gene: 6. Only in-frame clones appear in the TCRdb table, and some are missing; sequencing was by immunoSEQ multiplex PCR. The sample lists 90,000 to 150,000 clones, around 79% occurring once. This TCR derives from a man aged 50 or older with acute or convalescent COVID-19. V and J are TRBV15 and TRBJ2-5; 7 positions match TRBD2. The sequencing input was peripheral blood. CDR3 nucleotides: TGTGCCACCAGCAACCGCGGGGGATCAGAGACCCAGTACTTC. Protein sequence: CATSNRGGSETQYF.